The rows below give T cell receptor beta chains drawn from one sample of a study of cytomegalovirus exposure and HLA in healthy donors. Sequencing was performed with immunoSEQ multiplex PCR; in TCRdb, only in-frame clones are kept and a portion is missing. This sample has around 200,000 clones, with 75% to 90% found just once. The sequenced material came from PBMCs. These receptors were collected from a man aged 45 to 65 in good health and CMV-seronegative. The CDR3 runs from the conserved cysteine through the conserved F or W. The order of the fields is J gene, V gene, D gene, clone size, CDR3 protein, CDR3 DNA. The D gene is left open where the match is weak. Clone size is given for some rows only: seen once, a few or many times, or a class if the clone is expanded.

j_gene: TRBJ1-4
v_gene: TRBV4-3
d_gene: NA
abundance: NA
CDR3aa: CASSQDRPGIVGNEKLFF
CDR3nt: TGCGCCAGCAGCCAAGATCGACCAGGAATTGTAGGTAATGAAAAACTGTTTTTT

j_gene: TRBJ2-3
v_gene: TRBV29-1
d_gene: NA
abundance: NA
CDR3aa: CSGGRYTDTQYF
CDR3nt: TGCAGCGGGGGGAGGTACACAGATACGCAGTATTTT

j_gene: TRBJ1-2
v_gene: TRBV18
d_gene: NA
abundance: once
CDR3aa: CASSRTPQGRASYGYTF
CDR3nt: TGTGCCAGCTCACGAACCCCTCAAGGGAGGGCTAGCTATGGCTACACCTTC

j_gene: TRBJ2-1
v_gene: TRBV6-5
d_gene: NA
abundance: NA
CDR3aa: CASSYSIGTSYEQFF
CDR3nt: TGTGCCAGCAGTTACTCGATAGGGACTTCTTATGAGCAGTTCTTC

j_gene: TRBJ1-5
v_gene: TRBV19
d_gene: TRBD1
abundance: NA
CDR3aa: CASSPSRGPVNQPQHF
CDR3nt: TGTGCCAGTAGCCCCTCCAGGGGGCCCGTAAATCAGCCCCAGCATTTT

j_gene: TRBJ2-7
v_gene: TRBV5-1
d_gene: TRBD2
abundance: NA
CDR3aa: CASREGSGSLYEQYF
CDR3nt: TGCGCCAGCAGAGAGGGGAGCGGGAGTTTGTACGAGCAGTACTTC

j_gene: TRBJ1-6
v_gene: TRBV18
d_gene: NA
abundance: NA
CDR3aa: CASSEVPSNNSPLHF
CDR3nt: TGTGCCAGCTCAGAAGTTCCGAGTAATAATTCACCCCTCCACTTT

j_gene: TRBJ2-7
v_gene: TRBV13
d_gene: NA
abundance: NA
CDR3aa: CASSLGGPYEQYF
CDR3nt: TGTGCCAGCAGCTTGGGTGGGCCCTACGAGCAGTACTTC

j_gene: TRBJ2-5
v_gene: TRBV5-1
d_gene: TRBD2
abundance: NA
CDR3aa: CASSLSTSGGVETQYF
CDR3nt: TGCGCCAGCAGCCTATCGACTAGCGGGGGGGTAGAGACCCAGTACTTC

j_gene: TRBJ2-7
v_gene: TRBV30
d_gene: NA
abundance: NA
CDR3aa: CAWSVRYYEQYF
CDR3nt: TGTGCCTGGAGTGTCAGGTACTACGAGCAGTACTTC

j_gene: TRBJ2-7
v_gene: TRBV7-2
d_gene: TRBD1
abundance: NA
CDR3aa: CASSPTGGWVSYEQYF
CDR3nt: TGTGCCAGCAGCCCAACAGGGGGTTGGGTATCCTACGAGCAGTACTTC

j_gene: TRBJ1-2
v_gene: TRBV9
d_gene: TRBD1
abundance: NA
CDR3aa: CASSLGQGYYGYTF
CDR3nt: TGTGCCAGCAGCCTAGGACAGGGGTACTATGGCTACACCTTC

j_gene: TRBJ2-5
v_gene: TRBV2
d_gene: TRBD2
abundance: NA
CDR3aa: CASSDGIVAGGLETQYF
CDR3nt: TGTGCCAGCAGTGACGGCATAGTAGCGGGAGGGTTAGAGACCCAGTACTTC

j_gene: TRBJ2-7
v_gene: TRBV6-1
d_gene: TRBD1
abundance: once
CDR3aa: CASSWTGERDEQYF
CDR3nt: TGTGCCAGCAGTTGGACAGGGGAAAGGGACGAGCAGTACTTC

j_gene: TRBJ2-7
v_gene: TRBV7-6
d_gene: NA
abundance: NA
CDR3aa: CASSTVQGYEQYF
CDR3nt: TGTGCCAGCAGCACTGTACAGGGATACGAGCAGTACTTC

j_gene: TRBJ2-7
v_gene: TRBV5-1
d_gene: TRBD2
abundance: NA
CDR3aa: CASRAGAGETSEQYF
CDR3nt: TGCGCCAGCAGGGCGGGAGCGGGAGAGACGAGCGAGCAGTACTTC

j_gene: TRBJ1-3
v_gene: TRBV7-8
d_gene: TRBD1
abundance: NA
CDR3aa: CASSYARGPGNTIYF
CDR3nt: TGTGCCAGCAGCTACGCAAGGGGGCCCGGAAACACCATATATTTT

j_gene: TRBJ1-1
v_gene: TRBV28
d_gene: NA
abundance: NA
CDR3aa: CASSLQGARHTEAFF
CDR3nt: TGTGCCAGCAGTTTACAAGGGGCCCGCCACACTGAAGCTTTCTTT

j_gene: TRBJ2-1
v_gene: TRBV30
d_gene: TRBD2
abundance: NA
CDR3aa: CAWKRESSYNEQFF
CDR3nt: TGTGCCTGGAAGCGGGAGAGCTCCTACAATGAGCAGTTCTTC

j_gene: TRBJ1-3
v_gene: TRBV7-2
d_gene: TRBD1
abundance: NA
CDR3aa: CASSPDPQGYRNTIYF
CDR3nt: TGTGCCAGCAGCCCCGACCCACAGGGGTACAGAAACACCATATATTTT

j_gene: TRBJ1-1
v_gene: TRBV15
d_gene: NA
abundance: NA
CDR3aa: CATSSRQVRGTEAFF
CDR3nt: TGTGCCACCAGCAGTCGACAGGTTCGAGGCACTGAAGCTTTCTTT

j_gene: TRBJ1-3
v_gene: TRBV6-1
d_gene: TRBD1
abundance: NA
CDR3aa: CASSLTTGTGNTIYF
CDR3nt: TGTGCCAGCAGTCTCACGACAGGGACTGGAAACACCATATATTTT

j_gene: TRBJ2-1
v_gene: TRBV5-1
d_gene: TRBD2
abundance: NA
CDR3aa: CASSLSAGLGYNEQFF
CDR3nt: TGCGCCAGCAGCTTGTCGGCGGGACTAGGATACAATGAGCAGTTCTTC

j_gene: TRBJ1-3
v_gene: TRBV5-1
d_gene: TRBD1
abundance: NA
CDR3aa: CASSRGGNLRGRYGNTIYF
CDR3nt: TGCGCCAGCAGCCGAGGAGGAAATCTCAGGGGGCGTTATGGAAACACCATATATTTT

j_gene: TRBJ2-7
v_gene: TRBV5-1
d_gene: TRBD2
abundance: NA
CDR3aa: CASSLSGGGYEQYF
CDR3nt: TGCGCCAGCAGCTTATCCGGGGGGGGCTACGAGCAGTACTTC